This T cell receptor (beta chain) was profiled in a study of shared clonotypes between healthy human individuals. TCRdb's copy holds only in-frame clones and misses some; the assay was immunoSEQ multiplex PCR. The table lists hundreds of thousands of clones, around 97% of them singletons. V dropped 0 bases and J dropped 3; count of bases not matched to a gene: 3. CDR3 length equals 15 residues. Germline CDR1 and CDR2: KGHSH and LQKENI. The sample holds one count of this clone. This receptor was obtained from a woman in her thirties in good health. Sequencing was carried out using naive CD4+ T cells sorted from blood. The subset: CD45RA+ positively selected. V usage is TRBV18 and J usage is TRBJ2-7, with 9 nucleotides matching TRBD1. CDR3 bases: TGTGCCAGCTCACCACCTTCGGGACAGGGCTACGAGCAGTACTTC. It specifies CASSPPSGQGYEQYF.